A selection of T cell receptor beta chains follows, all from one sample in a study of shared clonotypes between healthy human individuals. The table came from immunoSEQ multiplex PCR; TCRdb's copy has only in-frame clones and leaves some out. The table shows about 490,000 clones, with around four fifths occurring only once. Sequencing was carried out using PBMCs. The source is a woman aged 40 to 49 in good health. Some clones in this sample may be carry-over from other donors' samples. The conserved cysteine and the conserved F or W are not part of the CDR3 here. Each record gives: V gene, CDR3 protein.

TRBV7-8 | ASSFIGLAEKETQY
TRBV19 | ASSITAADTIY
TRBV7-2 | ASSLVGGFGTEAF
TRBV28 | ASRPYTGLHSYNEQF
TRBV5-1 | ASSIQGEEDIQY
TRBV7-3 | ASSFPGTSQF
TRBV9 | ASSTGTGAYEQY
TRBV6-5 | ASSYGREGGYT
TRBV10-3 | AISDRGINQPQH
TRBV29-1 | SASDRNNKPQH
TRBV7-2 | ASSLARAFNEQY
TRBV6-1 | ASRGTGIYEQY
TRBV9 | ASSVGEVRGRGGSHEKLF